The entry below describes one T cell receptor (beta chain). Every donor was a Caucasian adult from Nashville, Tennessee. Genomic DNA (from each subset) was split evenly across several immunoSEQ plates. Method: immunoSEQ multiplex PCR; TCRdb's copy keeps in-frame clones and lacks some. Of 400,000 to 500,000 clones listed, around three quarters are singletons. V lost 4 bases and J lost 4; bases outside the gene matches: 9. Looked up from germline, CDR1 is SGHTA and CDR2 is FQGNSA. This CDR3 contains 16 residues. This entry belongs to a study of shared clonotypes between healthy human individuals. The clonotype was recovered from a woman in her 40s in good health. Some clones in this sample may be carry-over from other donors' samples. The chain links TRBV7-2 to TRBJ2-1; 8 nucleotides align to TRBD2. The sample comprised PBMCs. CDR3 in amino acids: CASSWRGLGRYNEQFF. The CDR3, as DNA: TGTGCCAGCAGCTGGCGGGGACTAGGTCGGTACAATGAGCAGTTCTTC.